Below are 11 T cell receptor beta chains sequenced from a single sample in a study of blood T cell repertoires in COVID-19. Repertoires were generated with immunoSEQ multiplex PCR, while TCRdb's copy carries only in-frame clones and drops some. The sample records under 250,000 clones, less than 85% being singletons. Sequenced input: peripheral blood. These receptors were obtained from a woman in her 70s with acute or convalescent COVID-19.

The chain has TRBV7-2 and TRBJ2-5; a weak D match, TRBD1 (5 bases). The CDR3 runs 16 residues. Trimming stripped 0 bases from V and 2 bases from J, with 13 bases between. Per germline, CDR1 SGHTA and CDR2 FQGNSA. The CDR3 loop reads CASSLATSRGQETQYF. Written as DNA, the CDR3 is TGTGCCAGCAGCTTAGCGACTTCAAGGGGTCAAGAGACCCAGTACTTC.

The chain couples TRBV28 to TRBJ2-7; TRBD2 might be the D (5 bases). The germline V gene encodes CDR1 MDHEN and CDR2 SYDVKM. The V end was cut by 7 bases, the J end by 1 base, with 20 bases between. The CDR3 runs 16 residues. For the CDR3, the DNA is TGTGCCAGCAACTCGGAGGACGGAAAAGATTCCTACGAGCAGTACTTC. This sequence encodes CASNSEDGKDSYEQYF.

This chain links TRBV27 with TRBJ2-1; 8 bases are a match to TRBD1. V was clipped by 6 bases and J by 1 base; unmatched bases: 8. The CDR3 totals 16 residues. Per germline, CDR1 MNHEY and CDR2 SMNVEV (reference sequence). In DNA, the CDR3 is TGTGCCAGCAGAGCGCTAGACAGGGGTTCCTACAATGAGCAGTTCTTC. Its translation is CASRALDRGSYNEQFF.

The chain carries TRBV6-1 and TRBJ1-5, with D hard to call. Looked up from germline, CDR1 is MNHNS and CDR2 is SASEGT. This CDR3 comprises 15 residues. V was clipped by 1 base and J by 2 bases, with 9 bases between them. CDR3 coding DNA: TGTGCCAGCAGTGAAGGGCGGCTACGCAATCAGCCCCAGCATTTT. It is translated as CASSEGRLRNQPQHF.

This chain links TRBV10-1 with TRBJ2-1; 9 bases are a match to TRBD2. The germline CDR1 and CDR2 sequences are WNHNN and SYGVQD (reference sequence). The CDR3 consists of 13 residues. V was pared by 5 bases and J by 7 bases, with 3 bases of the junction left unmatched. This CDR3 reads CASSLAGSNEQFF. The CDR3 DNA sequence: TGCGCCAGCAGTCTAGCGGGATCGAATGAGCAGTTCTTC.

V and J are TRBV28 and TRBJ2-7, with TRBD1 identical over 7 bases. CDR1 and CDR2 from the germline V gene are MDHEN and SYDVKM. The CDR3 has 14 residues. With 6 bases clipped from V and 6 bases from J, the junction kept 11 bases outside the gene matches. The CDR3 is CASRVGQARGEQYF. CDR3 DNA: TGTGCCAGCAGGGTCGGACAGGCTCGGGGCGAGCAGTACTTC.

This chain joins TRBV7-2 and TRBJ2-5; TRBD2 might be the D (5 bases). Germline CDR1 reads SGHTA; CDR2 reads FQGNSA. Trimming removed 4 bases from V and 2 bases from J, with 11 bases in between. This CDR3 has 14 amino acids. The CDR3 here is CASSSLPGQETQYF. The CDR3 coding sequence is TGTGCCAGCAGCTCACTACCGGGGCAAGAGACCCAGTACTTC.

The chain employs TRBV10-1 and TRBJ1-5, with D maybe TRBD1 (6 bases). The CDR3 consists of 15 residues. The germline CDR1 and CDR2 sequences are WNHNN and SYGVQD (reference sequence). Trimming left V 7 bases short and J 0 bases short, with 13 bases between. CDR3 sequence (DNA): TGCGCCAGCATCGGACAGAGGAATAGCAATCAGCCCCAGCATTTT. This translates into CASIGQRNSNQPQHF.

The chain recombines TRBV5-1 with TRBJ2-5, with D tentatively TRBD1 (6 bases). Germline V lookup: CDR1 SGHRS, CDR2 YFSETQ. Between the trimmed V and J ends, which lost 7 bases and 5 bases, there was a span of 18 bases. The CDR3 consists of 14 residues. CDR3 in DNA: TGCGCCAGCCGTAGGACAGAAACACAGGAGACCCAGTACTTC. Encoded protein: CASRRTETQETQYF.

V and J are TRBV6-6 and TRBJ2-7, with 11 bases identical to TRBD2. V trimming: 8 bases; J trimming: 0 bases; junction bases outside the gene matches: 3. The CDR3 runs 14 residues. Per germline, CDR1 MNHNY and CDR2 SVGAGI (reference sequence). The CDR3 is CASGTSGDSYEQYF. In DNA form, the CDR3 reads TGTGCCAGCGGGACTAGCGGAGACTCCTACGAGCAGTACTTC.

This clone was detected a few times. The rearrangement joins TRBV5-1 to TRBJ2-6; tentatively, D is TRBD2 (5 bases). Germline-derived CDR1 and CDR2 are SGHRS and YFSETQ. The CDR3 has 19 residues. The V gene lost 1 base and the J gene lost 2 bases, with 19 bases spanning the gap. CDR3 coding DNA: TGCGCCAGCAGCTTGAAGGTTGGGCAAATCGGGGCTGGGGCCAACGTCCTGACTTTC. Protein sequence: CASSLKVGQIGAGANVLTF.